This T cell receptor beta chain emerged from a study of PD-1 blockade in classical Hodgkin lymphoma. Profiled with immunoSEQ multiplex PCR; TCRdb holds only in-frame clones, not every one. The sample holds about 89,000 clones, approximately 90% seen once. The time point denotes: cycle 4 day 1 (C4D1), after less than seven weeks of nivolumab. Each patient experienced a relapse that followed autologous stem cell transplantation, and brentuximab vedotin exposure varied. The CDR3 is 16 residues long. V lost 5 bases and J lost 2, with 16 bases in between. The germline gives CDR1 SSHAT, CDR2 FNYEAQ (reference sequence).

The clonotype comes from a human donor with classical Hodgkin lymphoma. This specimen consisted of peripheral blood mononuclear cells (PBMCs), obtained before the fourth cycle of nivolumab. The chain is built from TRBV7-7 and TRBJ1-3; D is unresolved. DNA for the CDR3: TGTGCCAGCAGCCCCCGGGGTCCGGCGCCTGGAAACACCATATATTTT. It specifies CASSPRGPAPGNTIYF. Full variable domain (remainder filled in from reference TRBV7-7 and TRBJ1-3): GAGVSQSPRYKVTKRGQDVTLRCDPISSHATLYWYQQALGQGPEFLTYFNYEAQPDKSGLPSDRFSAERPEGSISTLTIQRTEQRDSAMYRCASSPRGPAPGNTIYFGEGSWLTVV.